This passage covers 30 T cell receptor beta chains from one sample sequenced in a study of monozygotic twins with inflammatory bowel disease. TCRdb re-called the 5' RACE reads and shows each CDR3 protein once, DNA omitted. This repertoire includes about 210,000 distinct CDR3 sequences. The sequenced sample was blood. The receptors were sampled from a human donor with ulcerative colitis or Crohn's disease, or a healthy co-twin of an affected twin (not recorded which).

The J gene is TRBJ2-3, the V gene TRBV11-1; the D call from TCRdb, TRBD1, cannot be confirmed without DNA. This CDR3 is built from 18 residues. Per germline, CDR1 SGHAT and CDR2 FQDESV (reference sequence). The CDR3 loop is CASSLFLVTGGLGNTQYF. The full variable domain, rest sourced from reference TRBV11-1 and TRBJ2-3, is EAEVAQSPRYKITEKSQAVAFWCDPISGHATLYWYRQILGQGPELLVQFQDESVVDDSQLPKDRFSAERLKGVDSTLKIQPAELGDSAMYLCASSLFLVTGGLGNTQYFGPGTRLTVL.

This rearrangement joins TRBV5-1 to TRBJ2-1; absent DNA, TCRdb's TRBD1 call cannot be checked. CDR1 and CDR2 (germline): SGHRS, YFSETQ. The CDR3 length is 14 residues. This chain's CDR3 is CASSTRGQDNEQFF. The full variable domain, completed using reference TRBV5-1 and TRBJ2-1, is KAGVTQTPRYLIKTRGQQVTLSCSPISGHRSVSWYQQTPGQGLQFLFEYFSETQRNKGNFPGRFSGRQFSNSRSEMNVSTLELGDSALYLCASSTRGQDNEQFFGPGTRLTVL.

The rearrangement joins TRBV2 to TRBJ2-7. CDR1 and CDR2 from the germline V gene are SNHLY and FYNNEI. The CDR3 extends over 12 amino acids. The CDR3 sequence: CASSWRAYEQYF. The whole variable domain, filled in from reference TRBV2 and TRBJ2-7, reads EPEVTQTPSHQVTQMGQEVILRCVPISNHLYFYWYRQILGQKVEFLVSFYNNEISEKSEIFDDQFSVERPDGSNFTLKIRSTKLEDSAMYFCASSWRAYEQYFGPGTRLTVT.

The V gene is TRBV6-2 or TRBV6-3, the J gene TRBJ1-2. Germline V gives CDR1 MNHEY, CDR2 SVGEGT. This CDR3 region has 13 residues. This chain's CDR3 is CASSQDSNYGYTF.

CDR3 residues: CASSLPGIGYGYTF. The gene calls are TRBV12-3 or TRBV12-4 and TRBJ1-2; the D gene TCRdb calls, TRBD1, cannot be checked with no DNA. The CDR3 spans 14 residues.

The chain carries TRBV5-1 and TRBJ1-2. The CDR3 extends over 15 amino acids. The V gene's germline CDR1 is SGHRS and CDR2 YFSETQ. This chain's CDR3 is CASSLGGQAAYGYTF.

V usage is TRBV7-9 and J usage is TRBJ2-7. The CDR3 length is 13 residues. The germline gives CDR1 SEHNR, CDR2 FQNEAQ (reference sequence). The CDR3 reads CPSSLWGGYEQYF.

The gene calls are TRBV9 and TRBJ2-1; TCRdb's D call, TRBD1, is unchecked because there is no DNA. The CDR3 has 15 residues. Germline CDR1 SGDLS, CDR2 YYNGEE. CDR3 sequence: CASSVVGAANNEQFF.

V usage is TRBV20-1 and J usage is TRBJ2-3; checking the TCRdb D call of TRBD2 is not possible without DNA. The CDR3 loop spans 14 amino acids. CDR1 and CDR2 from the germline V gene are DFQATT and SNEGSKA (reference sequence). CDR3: CSAGLATSTDTQYF.

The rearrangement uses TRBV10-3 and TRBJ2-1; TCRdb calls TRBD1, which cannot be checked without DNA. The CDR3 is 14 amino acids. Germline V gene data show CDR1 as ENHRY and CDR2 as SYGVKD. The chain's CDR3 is CAISESPGAGEQFF.

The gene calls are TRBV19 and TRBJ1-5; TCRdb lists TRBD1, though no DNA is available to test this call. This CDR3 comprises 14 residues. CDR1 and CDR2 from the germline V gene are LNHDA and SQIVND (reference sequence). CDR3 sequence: CASMAGQGWQPQHF.

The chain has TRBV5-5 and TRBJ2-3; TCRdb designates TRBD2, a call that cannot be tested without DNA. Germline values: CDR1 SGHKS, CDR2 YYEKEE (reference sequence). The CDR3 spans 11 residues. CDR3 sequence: CASTRTTTQYF.

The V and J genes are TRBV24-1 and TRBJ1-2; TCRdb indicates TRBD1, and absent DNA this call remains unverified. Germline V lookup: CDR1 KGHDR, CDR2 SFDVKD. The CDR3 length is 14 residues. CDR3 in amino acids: CATSDQGDFYGYTF.

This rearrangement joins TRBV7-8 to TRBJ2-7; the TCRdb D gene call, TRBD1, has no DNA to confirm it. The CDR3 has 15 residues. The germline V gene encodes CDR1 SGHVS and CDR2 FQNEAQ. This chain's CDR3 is CASSPLPGTSYEQYF.

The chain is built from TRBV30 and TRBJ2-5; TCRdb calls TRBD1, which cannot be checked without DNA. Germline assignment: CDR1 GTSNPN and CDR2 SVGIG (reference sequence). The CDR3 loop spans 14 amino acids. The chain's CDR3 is CAWSPLGRQETQYF.

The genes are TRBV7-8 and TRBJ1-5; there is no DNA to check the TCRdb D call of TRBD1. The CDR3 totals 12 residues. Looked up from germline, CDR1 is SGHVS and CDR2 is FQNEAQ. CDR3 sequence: CASTYQGGSQHF.

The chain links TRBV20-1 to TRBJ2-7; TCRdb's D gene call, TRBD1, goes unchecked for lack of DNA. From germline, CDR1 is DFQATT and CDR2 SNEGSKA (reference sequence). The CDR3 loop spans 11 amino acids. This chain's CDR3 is CSAPTGREQYF.

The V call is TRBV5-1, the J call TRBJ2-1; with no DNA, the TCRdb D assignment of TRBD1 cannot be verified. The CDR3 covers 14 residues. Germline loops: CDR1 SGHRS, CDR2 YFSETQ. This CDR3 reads CASRSDRGLDEQFF.

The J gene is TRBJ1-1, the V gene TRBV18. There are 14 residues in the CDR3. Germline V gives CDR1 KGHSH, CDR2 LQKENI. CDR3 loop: CASSPMGMNTEAFF.

This CDR3 is CASSFPWGGTGANVLTF. The V call is TRBV28, the J call TRBJ2-6; TCRdb designates TRBD1, a call that cannot be tested without DNA. This CDR3 comprises 17 residues. The germline gives CDR1 MDHEN, CDR2 SYDVKM. Using reference TRBV28 and TRBJ2-6 for the parts outside the CDR3, the full variable domain is DVKVTQSSRYLVKRTGEKVFLECVQDMDHENMFWYRQDPGLGLRLIYFSYDVKMKEKGDIPEGYSVSREKKERFSLILESASTNQTSMYLCASSFPWGGTGANVLTFGAGSRLTVL.

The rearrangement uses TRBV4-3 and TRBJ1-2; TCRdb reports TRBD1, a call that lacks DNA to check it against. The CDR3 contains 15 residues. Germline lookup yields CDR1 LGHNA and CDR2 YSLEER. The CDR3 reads CASSQEWTAFYGYTF.

CDR3 sequence reads: CATSDLDAAPWAGFTGELFF. This rearrangement joins TRBV24-1 to TRBJ2-2; without DNA, the TCRdb call of TRBD1 cannot be checked. This CDR3 is built from 20 residues. Germline assignment: CDR1 KGHDR and CDR2 SFDVKD.

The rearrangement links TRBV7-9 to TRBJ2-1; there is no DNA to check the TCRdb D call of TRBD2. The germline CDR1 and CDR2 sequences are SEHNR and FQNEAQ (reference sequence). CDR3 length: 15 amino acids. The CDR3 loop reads CASSWRDGPYNEQFF.

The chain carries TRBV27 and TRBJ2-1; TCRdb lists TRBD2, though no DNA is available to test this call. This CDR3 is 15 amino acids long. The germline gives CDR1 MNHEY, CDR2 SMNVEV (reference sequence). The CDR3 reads CASSIAGAVFNEQFF.

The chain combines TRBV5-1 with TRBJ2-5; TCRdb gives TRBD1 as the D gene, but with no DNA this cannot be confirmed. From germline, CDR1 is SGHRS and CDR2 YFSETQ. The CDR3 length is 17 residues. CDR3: CASSLAGVTGGKETQYF.

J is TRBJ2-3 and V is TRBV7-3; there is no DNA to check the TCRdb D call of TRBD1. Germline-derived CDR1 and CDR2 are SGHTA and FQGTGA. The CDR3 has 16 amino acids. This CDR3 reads CASSLTHRVGTDTQYF.

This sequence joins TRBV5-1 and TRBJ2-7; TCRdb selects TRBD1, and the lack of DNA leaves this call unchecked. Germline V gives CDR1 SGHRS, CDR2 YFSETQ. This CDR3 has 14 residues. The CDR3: CASSWGQGVYEQYF.

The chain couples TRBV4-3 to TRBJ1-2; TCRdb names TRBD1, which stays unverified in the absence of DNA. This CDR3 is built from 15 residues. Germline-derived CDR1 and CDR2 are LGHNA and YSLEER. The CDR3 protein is CASSRSEQGVGGYTF.

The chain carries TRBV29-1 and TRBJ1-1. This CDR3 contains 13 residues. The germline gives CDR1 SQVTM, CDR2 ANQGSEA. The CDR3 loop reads CSVAGVLNTEAFF.

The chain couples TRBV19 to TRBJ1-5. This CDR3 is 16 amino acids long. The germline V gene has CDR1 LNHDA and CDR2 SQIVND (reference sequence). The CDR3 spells CASSISSTGSNQPQHF.